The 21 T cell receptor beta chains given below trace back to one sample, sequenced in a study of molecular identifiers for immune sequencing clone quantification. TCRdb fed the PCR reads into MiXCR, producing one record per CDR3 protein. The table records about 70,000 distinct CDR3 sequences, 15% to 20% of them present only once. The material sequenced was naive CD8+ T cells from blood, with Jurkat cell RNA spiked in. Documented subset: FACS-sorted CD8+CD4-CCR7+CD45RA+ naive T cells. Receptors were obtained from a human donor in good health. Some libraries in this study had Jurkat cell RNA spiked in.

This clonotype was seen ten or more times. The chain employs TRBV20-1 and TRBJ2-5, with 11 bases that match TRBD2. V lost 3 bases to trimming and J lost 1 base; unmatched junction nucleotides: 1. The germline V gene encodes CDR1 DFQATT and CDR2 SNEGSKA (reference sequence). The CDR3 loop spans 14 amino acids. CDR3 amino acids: CSARTSGAQETQYF. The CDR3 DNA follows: TGCAGTGCTAGGACTAGCGGGGCCCAAGAGACCCAGTACTTC.

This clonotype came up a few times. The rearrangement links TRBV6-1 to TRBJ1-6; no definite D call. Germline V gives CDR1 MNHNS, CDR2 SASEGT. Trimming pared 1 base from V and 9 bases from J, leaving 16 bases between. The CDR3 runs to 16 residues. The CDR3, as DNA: TGTGCCAGCAGTGAAGACGCTCAGGATCTTTTTTCACCCCTCCACTTT. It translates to CASSEDAQDLFSPLHF.

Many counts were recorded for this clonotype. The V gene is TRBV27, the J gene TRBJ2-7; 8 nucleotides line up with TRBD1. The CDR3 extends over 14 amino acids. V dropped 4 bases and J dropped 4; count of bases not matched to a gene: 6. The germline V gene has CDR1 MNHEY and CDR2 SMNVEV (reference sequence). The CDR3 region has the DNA TGTGCCAGCAGTTACGGGACAGGATTTTACGAGCAGTACTTC. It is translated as CASSYGTGFYEQYF.

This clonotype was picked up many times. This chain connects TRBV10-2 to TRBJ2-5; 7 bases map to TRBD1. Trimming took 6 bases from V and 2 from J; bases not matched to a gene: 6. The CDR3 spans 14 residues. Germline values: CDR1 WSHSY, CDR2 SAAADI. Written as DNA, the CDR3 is TGCGCCAGCAGCGACAGGGTCTGGCAAGAGACCCAGTACTTC. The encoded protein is CASSDRVWQETQYF.

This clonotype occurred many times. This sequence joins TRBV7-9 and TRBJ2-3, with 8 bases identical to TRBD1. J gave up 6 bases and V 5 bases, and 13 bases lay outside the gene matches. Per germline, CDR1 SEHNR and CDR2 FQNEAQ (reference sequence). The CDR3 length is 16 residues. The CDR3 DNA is TGTGCCAGCAGCACCACCAGGGGGCCGGCCTTGGATACGCAGTATTTT. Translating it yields CASSTTRGPALDTQYF.

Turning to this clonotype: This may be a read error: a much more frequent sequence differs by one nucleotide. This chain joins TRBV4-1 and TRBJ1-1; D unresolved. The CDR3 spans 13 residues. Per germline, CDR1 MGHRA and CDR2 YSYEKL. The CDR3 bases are TGCGCCGGCAGCCGAGGACCGGGCACTGAAGCTTTCTTT. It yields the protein CAGSRGPGTEAFF.

The CDR3 protein is CASRGGGVSTGELFF. CDR3 bases: TGTGCCAGCAGGGGGGGGGGGGTTTCCACCGGGGAGCTGTTTTTT. The chain uses TRBV25-1 and TRBJ2-2, with 7 positions matching TRBD2. V trimming: 6 bases; J trimming: 4 bases; junction bases outside the gene matches: 8. This CDR3 is 15 amino acids long. The germline gives CDR1 MGHDK, CDR2 SYGVNS.

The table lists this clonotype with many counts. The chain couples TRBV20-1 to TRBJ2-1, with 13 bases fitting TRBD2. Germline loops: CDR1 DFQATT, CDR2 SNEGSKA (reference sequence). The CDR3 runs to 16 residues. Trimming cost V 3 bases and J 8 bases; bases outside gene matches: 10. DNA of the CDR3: TGCAGTGCTAGCGCCCCCGGGACTAGCGGGACTTATGAGCAGTTCTTC. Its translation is CSASAPGTSGTYEQFF.

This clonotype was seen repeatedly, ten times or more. The CDR3 protein is CASSPEPRLNLPPSPLHF. DNA of the CDR3: TGTGCCAGCAGCCCCGAGCCGAGGCTCAATCTCCCCCCTTCACCCCTCCACTTT. The V and J genes are TRBV3-1 and TRBJ1-6; D unresolved. The CDR3 runs 18 residues. The germline V and J ends were trimmed by 4 bases and 9 bases, with 25 bases remaining between them. The germline V gene has CDR1 LGHDT and CDR2 YNNKEL (reference sequence).

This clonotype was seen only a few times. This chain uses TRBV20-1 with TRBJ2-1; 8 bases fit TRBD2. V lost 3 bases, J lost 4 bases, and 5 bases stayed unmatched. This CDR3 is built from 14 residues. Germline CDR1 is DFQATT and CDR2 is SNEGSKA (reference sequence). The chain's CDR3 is CSASFSGEYNEQFF. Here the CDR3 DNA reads TGCAGTGCTAGTTTTAGCGGGGAGTACAATGAGCAGTTCTTC.

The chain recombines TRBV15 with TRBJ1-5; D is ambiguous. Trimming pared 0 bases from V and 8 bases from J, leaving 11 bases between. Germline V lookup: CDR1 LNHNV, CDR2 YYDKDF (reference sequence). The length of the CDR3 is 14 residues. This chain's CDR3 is CATSRERVIKPQHF. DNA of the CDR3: TGTGCCACCAGCAGAGAGAGGGTAATTAAGCCCCAGCATTTT.

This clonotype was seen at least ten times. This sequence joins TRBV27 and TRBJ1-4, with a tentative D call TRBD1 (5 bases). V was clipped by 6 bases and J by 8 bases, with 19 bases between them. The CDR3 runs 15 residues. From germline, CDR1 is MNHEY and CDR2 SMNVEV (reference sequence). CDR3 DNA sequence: TGTGCCAGCAGCACACTAGGGACCGGGAGAGAAAAACTGTTTTTT. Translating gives CASSTLGTGREKLFF.

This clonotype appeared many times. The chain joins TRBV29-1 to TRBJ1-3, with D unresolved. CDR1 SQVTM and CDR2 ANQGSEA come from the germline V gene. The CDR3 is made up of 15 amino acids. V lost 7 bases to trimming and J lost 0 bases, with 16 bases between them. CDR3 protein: CSAEGRAVSGNTIYF. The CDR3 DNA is TGCAGCGCTGAGGGTAGGGCTGTCTCTGGAAACACCATATATTTT.

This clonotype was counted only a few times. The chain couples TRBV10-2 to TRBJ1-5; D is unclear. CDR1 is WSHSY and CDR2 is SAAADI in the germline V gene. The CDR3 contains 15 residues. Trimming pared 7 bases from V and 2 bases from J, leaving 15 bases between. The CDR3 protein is CASTAETEGNQPQHF. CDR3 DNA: TGCGCCAGCACCGCGGAGACGGAGGGCAATCAGCCCCAGCATTTT.

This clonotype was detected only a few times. CDR3: CASSLGGLYKSYEQYF. DNA for the CDR3: TGTGCCAGCAGCTTGGGGGGCCTATACAAGTCCTACGAGCAGTACTTC. The gene calls are TRBV7-8 and TRBJ2-7, with D perhaps being TRBD1 or TRBD2 (6 bases each). The V end lost 3 bases, the J end lost 1 base, and 16 bases lay between the germline ends. The CDR3 is 16 residues long. From germline, CDR1 is SGHVS and CDR2 FQNEAQ.

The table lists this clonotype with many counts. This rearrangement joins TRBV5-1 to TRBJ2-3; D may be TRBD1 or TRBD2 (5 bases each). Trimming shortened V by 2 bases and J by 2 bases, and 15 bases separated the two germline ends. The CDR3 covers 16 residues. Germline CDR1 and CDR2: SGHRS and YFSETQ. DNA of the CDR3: TGCGCCAGCAGCTTACTAGACCCAGGGTACACAGATACGCAGTATTTT. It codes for CASSLLDPGYTDTQYF.

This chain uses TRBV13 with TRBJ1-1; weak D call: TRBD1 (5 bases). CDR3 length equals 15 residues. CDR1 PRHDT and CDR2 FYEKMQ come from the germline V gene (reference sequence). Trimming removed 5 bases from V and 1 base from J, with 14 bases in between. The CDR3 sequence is CASSLHQGPNTEAFF. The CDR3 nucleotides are TGTGCCAGCAGCCTTCACCAGGGCCCGAACACTGAAGCTTTCTTT.

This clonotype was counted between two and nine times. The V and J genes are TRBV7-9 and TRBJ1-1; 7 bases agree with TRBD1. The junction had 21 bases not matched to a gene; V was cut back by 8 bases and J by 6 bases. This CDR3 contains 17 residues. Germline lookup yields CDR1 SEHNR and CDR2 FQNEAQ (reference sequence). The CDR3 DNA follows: TGTGCCAGCGGCGGCCGAGCAAACCAGGGGGTGGGCGCTGAAGCTTTCTTT. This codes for CASGGRANQGVGAEAFF.

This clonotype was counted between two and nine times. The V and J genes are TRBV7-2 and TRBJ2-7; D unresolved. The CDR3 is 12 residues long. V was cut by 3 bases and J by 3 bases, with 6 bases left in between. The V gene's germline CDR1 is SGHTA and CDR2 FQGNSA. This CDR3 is CASSFNYYEQYF. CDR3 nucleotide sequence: TGTGCCAGCAGCTTTAATTACTACGAGCAGTACTTC.

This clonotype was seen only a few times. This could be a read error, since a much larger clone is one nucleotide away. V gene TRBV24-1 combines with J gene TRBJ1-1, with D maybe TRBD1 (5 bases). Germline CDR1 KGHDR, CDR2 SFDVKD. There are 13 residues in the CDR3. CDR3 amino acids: CATSARAGTEALF. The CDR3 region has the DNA TGTGCCACCAGTGCCAGGGCCGGCACTGAAGCTCTCTTT.

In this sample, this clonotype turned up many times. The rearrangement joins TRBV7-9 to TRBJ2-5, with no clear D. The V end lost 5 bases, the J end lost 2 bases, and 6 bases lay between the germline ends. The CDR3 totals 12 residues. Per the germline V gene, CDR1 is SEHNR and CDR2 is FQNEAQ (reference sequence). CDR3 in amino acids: CASSGLQETQYF. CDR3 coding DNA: TGTGCCAGCAGCGGGTTGCAAGAGACCCAGTACTTC.